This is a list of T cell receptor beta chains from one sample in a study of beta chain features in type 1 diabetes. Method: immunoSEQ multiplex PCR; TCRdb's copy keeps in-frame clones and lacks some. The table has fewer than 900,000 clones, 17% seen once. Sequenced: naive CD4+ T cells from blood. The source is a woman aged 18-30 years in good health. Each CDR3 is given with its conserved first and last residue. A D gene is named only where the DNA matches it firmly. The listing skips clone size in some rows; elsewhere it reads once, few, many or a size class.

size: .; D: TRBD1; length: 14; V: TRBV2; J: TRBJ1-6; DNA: TGTGCCAGCAGTGGGACAGGGCGGAATTCACCCCTCCACTTT; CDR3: CASSGTGRNSPLHF
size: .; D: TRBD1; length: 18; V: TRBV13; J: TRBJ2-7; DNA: TGTGCCAGCAGCTCCCTCGGGACAGGGCCGCCGGAACTCTACGAGCAGTACTTC; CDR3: CASSSLGTGPPELYEQYF
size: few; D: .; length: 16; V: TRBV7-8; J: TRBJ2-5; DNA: TGTGCCAGCAGCTTTAACCGCCGACCCACCGGGGAGACCCAGTACTTC; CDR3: CASSFNRRPTGETQYF
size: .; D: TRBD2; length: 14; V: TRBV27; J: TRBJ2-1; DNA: TGTGCCAGCAAGCGGGACCAAACCTACAATGAGCAGTTCTTC; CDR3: CASKRDQTYNEQFF
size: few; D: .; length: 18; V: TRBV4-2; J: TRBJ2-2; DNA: TGTGCCAGCAGCCCTCGGGACGGATACAAGGCGAACACCGGGGAGCTGTTTTTT; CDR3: CASSPRDGYKANTGELFF
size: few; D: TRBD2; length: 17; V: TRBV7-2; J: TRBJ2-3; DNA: TGTGCCAGCAGCTGGCGGGGGGGGCGCGATGTCACAGATACGCAGTATTTT; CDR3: CASSWRGGRDVTDTQYF
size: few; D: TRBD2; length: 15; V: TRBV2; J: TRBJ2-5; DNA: TGTGCCAGCAGTACCGGACTAGCGGGAAAAGAGACCCAGTACTTC; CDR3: CASSTGLAGKETQYF
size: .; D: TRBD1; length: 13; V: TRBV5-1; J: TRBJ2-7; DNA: TGCGCCAGCAGCTCCGGGACAGGGATTGAGCAGTACTTC; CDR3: CASSSGTGIEQYF
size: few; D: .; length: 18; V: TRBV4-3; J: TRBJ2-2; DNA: TGCGCCAGCAGCCAAGGACCTACCGTGTCGGGTCGCACCGGGGAGCTGTTTTTT; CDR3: CASSQGPTVSGRTGELFF
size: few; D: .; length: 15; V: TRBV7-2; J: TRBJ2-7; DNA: TGTGCCAGCAGCTTAGGGCAGGGAGTTTCTTACGAGCAGTACTTC; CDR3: CASSLGQGVSYEQYF
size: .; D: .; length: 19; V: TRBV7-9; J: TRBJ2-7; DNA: TGTGCCAGCAGCTTATCAGGCCGAGGAAGCCGTAGTGGGACACCTCTGCAGTACTTC; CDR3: CASSLSGRGSRSGTPLQYF
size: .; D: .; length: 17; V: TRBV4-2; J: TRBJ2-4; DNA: TGTGCCAGCAGCCAAGATTGGGCTAGTATAGCCAAAAACATTCAGTACTTC; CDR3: CASSQDWASIAKNIQYF
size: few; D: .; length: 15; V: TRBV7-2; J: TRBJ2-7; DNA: TGTGCCAGCAGCTTAGTACCGGACGCCACCTACGAGCAGTACTTC; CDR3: CASSLVPDATYEQYF
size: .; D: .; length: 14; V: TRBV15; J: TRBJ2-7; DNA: TGTGCCACCAGCAGAGATTCGGGTGCTTACGAGCAGTACTTC; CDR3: CATSRDSGAYEQYF
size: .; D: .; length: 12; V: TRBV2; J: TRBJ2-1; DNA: TGTGCCAGCAACCGTGAGTACAATGAGCAGTTCTTC; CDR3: CASNREYNEQFF
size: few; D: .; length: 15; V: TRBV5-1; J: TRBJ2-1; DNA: TGCGCCAGCAGCCCAAGACTAGGGTCCTACAATGAGCAGTTCTTC; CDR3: CASSPRLGSYNEQFF
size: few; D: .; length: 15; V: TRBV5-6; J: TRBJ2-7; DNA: TGTGCCAGCAGCTTGGCCTCAGCAATCTCCTACGAGCAGTACTTC; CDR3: CASSLASAISYEQYF
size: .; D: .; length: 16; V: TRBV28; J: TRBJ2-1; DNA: TGTGCCAGCAGTTTAGGGTTGGGCTTTGGGGGCAATGAGCAGTTCTTC; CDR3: CASSLGLGFGGNEQFF
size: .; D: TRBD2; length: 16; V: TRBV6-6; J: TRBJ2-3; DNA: TGTGCCAGCAGCCTCCGGAGCGGGAATCCCACAGATACGCAGTATTTT; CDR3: CASSLRSGNPTDTQYF
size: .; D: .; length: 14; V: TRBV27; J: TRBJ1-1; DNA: TGTGCCAGCAGTTTAATCGGGTCATACACTGAAGCTTTCTTT; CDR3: CASSLIGSYTEAFF
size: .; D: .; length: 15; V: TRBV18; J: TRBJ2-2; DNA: TGTGCCAGCCCCAAAGGGGCAGTTAACACCGGGGAGCTGTTTTTT; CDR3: CASPKGAVNTGELFF
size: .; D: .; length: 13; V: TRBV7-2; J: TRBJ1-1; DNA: TGTGCCAGCAGCTTAGCTGCCAGGATGGAATCTTTCTTT; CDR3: CASSLAARMESFF
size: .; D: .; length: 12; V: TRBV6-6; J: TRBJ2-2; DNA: TGTGCCAGCAGTCGTCGGGTGGCGGAGCTGTTTTTT; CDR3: CASSRRVAELFF
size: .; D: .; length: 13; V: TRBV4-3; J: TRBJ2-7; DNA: TGCGCCAGCAGCCAAGATCTGGCAGTAGAGCAGTACTTC; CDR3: CASSQDLAVEQYF
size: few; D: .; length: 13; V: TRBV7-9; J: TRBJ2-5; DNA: TGTGCCAGCAGCTTAGCAGGGTGGGAGACCCAGTACTTC; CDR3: CASSLAGWETQYF
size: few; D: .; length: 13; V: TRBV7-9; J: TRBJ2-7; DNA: TGTGCCAGCAGCTTAGCGGAGCGCTACGAGCAGTACTTC; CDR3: CASSLAERYEQYF
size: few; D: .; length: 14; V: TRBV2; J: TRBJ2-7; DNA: TGTGCCAGCAGTCCCGACAGGCCATCCTACGAGCAGTACTTC; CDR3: CASSPDRPSYEQYF
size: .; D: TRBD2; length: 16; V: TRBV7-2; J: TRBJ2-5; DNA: TGTGCCAGCAGCTTAGTGGCGGGAGGACACCAAGAGACCCAGTACTTC; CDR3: CASSLVAGGHQETQYF
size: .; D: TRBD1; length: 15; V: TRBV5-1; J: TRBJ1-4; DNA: TGCACCAGCAGCTTGTTGGGACAGACTAATGAAAAACTGTTTTTT; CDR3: CTSSLLGQTNEKLFF
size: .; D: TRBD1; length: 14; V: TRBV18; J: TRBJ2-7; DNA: TGTGCCAGCTCACCACGACAGGGGACCTACGAGCAGTACTTC; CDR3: CASSPRQGTYEQYF
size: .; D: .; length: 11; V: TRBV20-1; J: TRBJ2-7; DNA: TGCAGTGCCCGAGACAGTTACGAGCAGTACTTC; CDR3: CSARDSYEQYF
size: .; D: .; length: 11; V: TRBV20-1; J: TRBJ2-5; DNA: TGCAGTGCTAGTTTGCGGGAGACCCAGTACTTC; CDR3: CSASLRETQYF
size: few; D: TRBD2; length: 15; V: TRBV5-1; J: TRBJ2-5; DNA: TGCGCCAGCAGCTCGCTAGCGGGAGTTCGGGAGACCCAGTACTTC; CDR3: CASSSLAGVRETQYF
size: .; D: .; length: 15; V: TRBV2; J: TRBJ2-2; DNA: TGTGCCAGCAGTGTCACAGGGCAGGTCACCGGGGAGCTGTTTTTT; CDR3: CASSVTGQVTGELFF
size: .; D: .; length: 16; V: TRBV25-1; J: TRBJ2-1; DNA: TGTGCCAGCAGTGAAAGGGGTGGCAGCTCCTACAATGAGCAGTTCTTC; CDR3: CASSERGGSSYNEQFF
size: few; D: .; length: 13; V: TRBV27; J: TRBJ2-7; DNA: TGTGCCAGCAGGATTGGCGGCTCCTACGAGCAGTACTTC; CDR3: CASRIGGSYEQYF
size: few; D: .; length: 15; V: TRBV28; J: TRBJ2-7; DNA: TGTGCCAGCAGTACCCTCCGGGGGCTTCGGTACGAGCAGTACTTC; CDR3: CASSTLRGLRYEQYF
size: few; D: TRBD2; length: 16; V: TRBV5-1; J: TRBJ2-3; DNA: TGCGCCAGCAGCGAAGGACTAGCGGGAGACGGTGATACGCAGTATTTT; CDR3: CASSEGLAGDGDTQYF
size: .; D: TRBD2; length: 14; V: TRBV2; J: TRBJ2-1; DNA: TGTGCCAGCAGCCCCGGGACTAGCGGGAGGGCCCTCGTCTTC; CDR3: CASSPGTSGRALVF
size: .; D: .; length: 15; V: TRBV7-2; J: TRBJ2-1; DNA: TGTGCCAGCAGCGTAAGCCGGGACCCCGCCAATGAGCAGTTCTTC; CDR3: CASSVSRDPANEQFF
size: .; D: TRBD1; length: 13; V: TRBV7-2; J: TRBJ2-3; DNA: TGTGCCAGCAGCGAGGACAGGGCAGATACGCAGTATTTT; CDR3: CASSEDRADTQYF
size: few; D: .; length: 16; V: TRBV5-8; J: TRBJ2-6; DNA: TGTGCCAGCAGCTGGAGGAGAACCTCTGGGGCCAACGTCCTGACTTTC; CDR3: CASSWRRTSGANVLTF
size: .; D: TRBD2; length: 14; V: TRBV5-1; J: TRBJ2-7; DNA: TGCGCCAGCAGCTCCGGACTAGCGGGAGCCGAGCAGTACTTC; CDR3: CASSSGLAGAEQYF
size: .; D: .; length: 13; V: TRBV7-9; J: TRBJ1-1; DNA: TGTGCCAGCAGCTTACCCACGGTTTTGAAAGCTTTCTTT; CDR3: CASSLPTVLKAFF
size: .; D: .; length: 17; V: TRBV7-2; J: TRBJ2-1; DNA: TGTGCCAGCAGCAGCGATATCGGCTCGTCCCTCTACAATGAGCAGTTCTTC; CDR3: CASSSDIGSSLYNEQFF
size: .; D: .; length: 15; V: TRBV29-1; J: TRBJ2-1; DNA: TGCAGCGTTGAAGTTGGGAGAATCGCCTACAATGAGCAGTTCTTC; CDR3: CSVEVGRIAYNEQFF
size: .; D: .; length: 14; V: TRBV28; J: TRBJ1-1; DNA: TGTGCCAGCAGTTTGGGCACAATGAACACTGAAGCTTTCTTT; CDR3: CASSLGTMNTEAFF
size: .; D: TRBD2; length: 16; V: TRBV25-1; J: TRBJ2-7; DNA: TGTGCCAGCCCGGGAGAGAGCGGGACTAGCGGGAGCGAGCAGTACTTC; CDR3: CASPGESGTSGSEQYF
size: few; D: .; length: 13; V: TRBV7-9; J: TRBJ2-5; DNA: TGTGCCAGCAGCTTGCTGAGAGAGGAGACCCAGTACTTC; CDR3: CASSLLREETQYF
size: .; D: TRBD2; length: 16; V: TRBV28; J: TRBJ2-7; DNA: TGTGCCAGCAGTTTTTGGGGGACTAGCGCTCGCGGCGAGCAGTACTTC; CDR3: CASSFWGTSARGEQYF